The entry that follows covers one TCR beta chain sequence. The antigen is unknown. The sample is drawn from a study of T cell repertoires in cytomegalovirus infection. The wider study: Shared public TCR beta signatures pointed to both CMV infection and a matching HLA type.

Germline CDR1 SGDLS, CDR2 YYNGEE. Between the trimmed V and J ends, which lost 0 bases and 5 bases, there was a span of 13 bases. The CDR3 extends over 15 amino acids. General study points: Summed frequency of public TCR beta families distinguished CMV carriers with the relevant HLA.

TCRdb redid the calling of the reads with MiXCR, one entry per CDR3 protein. The data hold some 390,000 distinct CDR3 sequences, with about a sixth observed a single time. The receptor comes from a human donor in good health (CMV status not recorded). Some clones in this sample may be carry-over from other donors' samples. The chain employs TRBV9 and TRBJ2-3; D is unresolved. Sequencing was carried out using PBMCs. DNA of the CDR3: TGTGCCAGCAGCGTAGATCTCCCCCCGGTAGATACGCAGTATTTT. It specifies CASSVDLPPVDTQYF.